Listed below are T cell receptor beta chains from one sample, sequenced in a study of radiotherapy plus CTLA-4 blockade in lung cancer. Clones were sequenced by immunoSEQ multiplex PCR, and TCRdb holds only the in-frame ones, with some missing. The sample lists more than 65,000 clones, over 80% seen once, with 0.75% to 0.85% in the top ten. The sequenced sample was peripheral blood, obtained from a patient treated with radiotherapy plus ipilimumab. The receptors originated from a human donor with non-small cell lung cancer who had stable disease on radiotherapy plus ipilimumab. Each CDR3 is given with its conserved first and last residue. D genes are given only for firm matches. Clone size appears in some rows only: once, few, many, or a class for an expanded clone.

-	TRBV5-1	-	TRBJ2-5	TGCGCCAGCAGCTTGTTCGGGCAAGAGACCCAGTACTTC	CASSLFGQETQYF
-	TRBV13	-	TRBJ2-2	TGTGCCAGCAGCTCTACAGGGTGGGGGCGGAACACCGGGGAGCTGTTTTTT	CASSSTGWGRNTGELFF
-	TRBV11-2	TRBD1	TRBJ1-2	TGTGCCAGCAGCTTAGACAGGGGGTCTGGCTACACCTTC	CASSLDRGSGYTF
-	TRBV6-5	TRBD2	TRBJ2-7	TGTGCCAGCGGGACTAGCGGCTTCTACGAGCAGTACTTC	CASGTSGFYEQYF
-	TRBV7-8	-	TRBJ1-4	TGTGCCAGCAGCTTAGGAACCAGGGGTAATGAAAAACTGTTTTTT	CASSLGTRGNEKLFF
-	TRBV19	TRBD1	TRBJ2-5	TGTGCCAGCGCGACAGGGGGCAGGGAGACCCAGTACTTC	CASATGGRETQYF
few	TRBV2	TRBD2	TRBJ2-2	TGTGCCAGCAGCCGGGGGAGGGGAGGAACCGGGGAGCTGTTTTTT	CASSRGRGGTGELFF
-	TRBV7-6	-	TRBJ2-1	TGTGCCAGCAGCTTAGGAGGCGAGCAGTTCTTC	CASSLGGEQFF
once	TRBV6-5	-	TRBJ2-5	TGTGCCACAAAGGGGGGTTGGGCTCAAGAGACCCAGTACTTC	CATKGGWAQETQYF
few	TRBV9	TRBD1	TRBJ2-6	TGTGCCAGCAGCCCCAGGGGGCGCGCTGGGGCCAACGTCCTGACTTTC	CASSPRGRAGANVLTF
-	TRBV5-1	-	TRBJ1-1	TGCGCCAGCAGCTTACGGGGGGAGTGGACTGAAGCTTTCTTT	CASSLRGEWTEAFF
-	TRBV28	-	TRBJ1-5	TGTGCCAGCAGTCCCACAGGCGCTTACAATCAGCCCCAGCATTTT	CASSPTGAYNQPQHF
-	TRBV4-1	-	TRBJ1-6	TGCGCCAAGAACCACATGAAAGTAGGGGCGCCTGGATCACCCCTCCACTTT	CAKNHMKVGAPGSPLHF
-	TRBV5-4	TRBD1	TRBJ2-2	TGTGCCAGCAGCCCAGGACAGGGTAGGGCCGGGGAGCTGTTTTTT	CASSPGQGRAGELFF
-	TRBV28	-	TRBJ2-7	TGTGCCAGCAGTTTACCGGGACCGAACTACGAGCAGTACTTC	CASSLPGPNYEQYF
-	TRBV7-8	-	TRBJ2-7	TGTGCCAGCAGCTTAGGTGGGGGCCCCTACGAGCAGTACTTC	CASSLGGGPYEQYF
-	TRBV15	-	TRBJ2-1	TGTGCCACCAGCAGGATTGGAGTGAATGAGCAGTTCTTC	CATSRIGVNEQFF
-	TRBV6-1	-	TRBJ2-4	TGTGCCAGCAAAGTGGGGTCGAACATTCAGTACTTC	CASKVGSNIQYF
-	TRBV7-2	-	TRBJ2-2	TGTGCCAGCAGCTTCTTACATGGCTCCGGGGAGCTGTTTTTT	CASSFLHGSGELFF
-	TRBV12-5	TRBD1	TRBJ2-1	TGTGCTAGTGGTTTGGTTCCGGGACAGACTTACAATGAGCAGTTCTTC	CASGLVPGQTYNEQFF
-	TRBV6-5	-	TRBJ1-1	TGTGCCAGCAGCCCTGGGGTGAACACTGAAGCTTTCTTT	CASSPGVNTEAFF
-	TRBV6-6	TRBD2	TRBJ2-3	TGTGCCAGCAGATTACCGGCTAGCGGGAGTGCAGATACGCAGTATTTT	CASRLPASGSADTQYF
-	TRBV5-1	-	TRBJ1-4	TGCGCCAGCAGCCCATCCGGGGGTTATGAAAAACTGTTTTTT	CASSPSGGYEKLFF
-	TRBV28	TRBD1	TRBJ1-4	TGTGCCAGCAGCAGGACAGGGGCTCTAACTAATGAAAAACTGTTTTTT	CASSRTGALTNEKLFF
-	TRBV5-5	TRBD1	TRBJ1-3	TGTGCCAGCAGCCTCCAGGACAGGGGGCCGGGAACTGGAAACACCATATATTTT	CASSLQDRGPGTGNTIYF
-	TRBV6-6	-	TRBJ2-5	TGTGCCAGCAGTTATGACTTTCAGGGTCCAGAGACCCAGTACTTC	CASSYDFQGPETQYF
once	TRBV6-1	TRBD2	TRBJ2-7	TGTGCCAGCAGTGATCGTAACTTCGGGGGGTACCGCGAGCAGTACTTC	CASSDRNFGGYREQYF
-	TRBV7-7	-	TRBJ2-3	TGTGCCAGCAGCTTAGCGCAGGGCAGGGGTGCAGATACGCAGTATTTT	CASSLAQGRGADTQYF
-	TRBV28	TRBD2	TRBJ2-1	TGTGCCAGCAGTTTAACGGGGGGGTGGAATGAGCAGTTCTTC	CASSLTGGWNEQFF
-	TRBV27	TRBD1	TRBJ1-5	TGTGCCAGCAGTCATACAGGGGTCCAGCCCCAGCATTTT	CASSHTGVQPQHF
-	TRBV6-6	-	TRBJ1-1	TGTGCCAGCGGCTTACATCGACTAGAAGCTTTCTTT	CASGLHRLEAFF